The 23 T cell receptor beta chains presented below share a single source sample, sequenced in a study of cytomegalovirus exposure and HLA in healthy donors (TCRdb year 2017). Receptor libraries were prepared by the immunoSEQ multiplex PCR assay. For the multiplex PCR, a mixture combining 60 forward primers for TCR Vbeta segments and 13 reverse primers for TCR Jbeta segments was used. Drawn from immuneACCESS, this table holds only the in-frame rearrangements with V and J called that TCRdb kept. Clones are partly lost; checked studies trace under half to an unresolved V gene and leave the rest unexplained. Recorded for this sample are about 180,000 clones; about 80% of them occurred a single time. 2% to 2.5% of the sample comes from the top ten. Sequencing input: PBMCs. These receptors came from a woman younger than 45 in good health and CMV-seronegative.

DNA of the CDR3: TGTGCGGTTAGCACGTACGGCGCCTACGAGCAGTACTTC. Amino acids: CAVSTYGAYEQYF. This rearrangement joins TRBV5-4 to TRBJ2-7; D is undetermined. Germline V gene data show CDR1 as SGHNT and CDR2 as YYREEE (reference sequence). The CDR3 extends over 13 amino acids.

This clone has just a few counts. The CDR3: CASSLEQPYEQYF. The CDR3 nucleotides are TGTGCCAGCAGCTTAGAGCAACCCTACGAGCAGTACTTC. The rearrangement joins TRBV7-9 to TRBJ2-7; D remains unclear. Germline V gene data show CDR1 as SEHNR and CDR2 as FQNEAQ (reference sequence). The CDR3 covers 13 residues. V dropped 1 base and J dropped 2 bases, with 6 bases sitting between them.

The chain has TRBV5-1 and TRBJ1-3; D possibly corresponds to TRBD1 (6 bases). Per the germline V gene, CDR1 is SGHRS and CDR2 is YFSETQ. CDR3 size: 14 residues. V was trimmed by 3 bases and J by 0 bases, leaving 7 bases between them. The CDR3 loop reads CASSSGDSGNTIYF. CDR3 nucleotide sequence: TGCGCCAGCAGCTCAGGGGACTCTGGAAACACCATATATTTT.

CDR3 DNA sequence: TGTGCCAGCAGTTTTCTACAGACAGGGTTGACCTACGAGCAGTACTTC. Protein product: CASSFLQTGLTYEQYF. V and J are TRBV28 and TRBJ2-7; 7 nucleotides agree with TRBD1. V gave up 3 bases and J gave up 2 bases; unmatched junction bases: 10. Germline CDR1 and CDR2: MDHEN and SYDVKM. CDR3 length: 16 residues.

The CDR3 nucleotides read TGTGCCAGCAGCTTAGGGCCAGGGGCGATCGATACGCAGTATTTT. This encodes CASSLGPGAIDTQYF. The chain carries TRBV7-6 and TRBJ2-3, with a weak D call TRBD1 (6 bases). V gave up 1 base and J gave up 6 bases, with 14 bases separating them. Germline V gene sequence: CDR1 SGHVS, CDR2 FNYEAQ. The CDR3 contains 15 residues.

V gene TRBV28 combines with J gene TRBJ2-6; possibly TRBD1 for D (5 bases). V lost 2 bases and J lost 1, with 6 bases in between. This CDR3 spans 15 amino acids. Germline CDR1 reads MDHEN; CDR2 reads SYDVKM. This CDR3 is CASSLQGSGANVLTF. CDR3 DNA sequence: TGTGCCAGCAGTTTACAGGGATCTGGGGCCAACGTCCTGACTTTC.

This chain links TRBV28 with TRBJ2-5; TRBD1 aligns across 10 bases. Trimming removed 3 bases from V and 3 bases from J; junction bases left unmatched: 13. Germline-derived CDR1 and CDR2 are MDHEN and SYDVKM. The CDR3 consists of 18 residues. CDR3 sequence: CASSFNSRDRGGKETQYF. The CDR3, as DNA: TGTGCCAGCAGTTTTAATAGCCGGGACAGGGGCGGGAAAGAGACCCAGTACTTC.

The chain combines TRBV27 with TRBJ1-5; possible D gene TRBD1, 5 bases. Germline CDR1 MNHEY, CDR2 SMNVEV (reference sequence). The CDR3 is made up of 13 amino acids. V was clipped by 5 bases and J by 4 bases, with 9 bases between them. DNA for the CDR3: TGTGCCAGCAGTCTCGACAGTAATCAGCCCCAGCATTTT. This sequence encodes CASSLDSNQPQHF.

The V gene is TRBV5-1, the J gene TRBJ2-1; 11 bases are a match to TRBD1. Germline lookup yields CDR1 SGHRS and CDR2 YFSETQ. The V and J ends lost 0 bases and 14 bases, in that order; junction bases with no gene match: 13. The CDR3 runs to 16 residues. DNA of the CDR3: TGCGCCAGCAGCTTGGGGACGGGACAGGGGGGGGTTGGGGAGTTCTTC. Translation gives CASSLGTGQGGVGEFF. Drawing the rest from reference TRBV5-1 and TRBJ2-1, the complete variable domain is KAGVTQTPRYLIKTRGQQVTLSCSPISGHRSVSWYQQTPGQGLQFLFEYFSETQRNKGNFPGRFSGRQFSNSRSEMNVSTLELGDSALYLCASSLGTGQGGVGEFFGPGTRLTVL.

The rearrangement links TRBV30 to TRBJ1-4, with 9 bases identical to TRBD1. Germline V gives CDR1 GTSNPN, CDR2 SVGIG (reference sequence). CDR3 length equals 14 residues. The junction had 9 bases not matched to a gene; V was cut back by 5 bases and J by 8 bases. The CDR3 reads CAWESGTGREKLFF. Written as DNA, the CDR3 is TGTGCCTGGGAGTCCGGGACAGGGCGAGAAAAACTGTTTTTT.

This clone was observed once. The chain joins TRBV18 to TRBJ1-1, with D tentatively TRBD1 (5 bases). The CDR3 has 15 residues. Trimming removed 0 bases at V and 1 base at J, with 9 bases between. In germline, CDR1 is KGHSH, CDR2 LQKENI. For the CDR3, the DNA is TGTGCCAGCTCACCACCCGGACAATCGAACACTGAAGCTTTCTTT. This translates into CASSPPGQSNTEAFF.

The CDR3 loop reads CASSSVAEAFF. The CDR3 region has the DNA TGTGCCAGCAGTTCGGTCGCTGAAGCTTTCTTT. The chain is built from TRBV6-1 and TRBJ1-1; no firm D call. V was clipped by 5 bases and J by 6 bases, with 7 bases between them. The CDR3 has 11 amino acids. Germline V gene sequence: CDR1 MNHNS, CDR2 SASEGT.

This clone was recorded only once. This chain joins TRBV11-2 and TRBJ2-1; D perhaps matches TRBD1 (5 bases). Germline CDR1 reads SGHAT; CDR2 reads FQNNGV. The CDR3 extends over 15 amino acids. Between the trimmed V and J ends, which lost 5 bases and 1 base, there was a span of 12 bases. The CDR3 spells CASSLLGLSYNEQFF. CDR3 DNA sequence: TGTGCCAGCAGCCTTTTGGGGCTATCCTACAATGAGCAGTTCTTC.

As concerns this clone: Germline and junction disagree at one end, which may indicate a read error. The CDR3 sequence: CACSDPSGPDTQYF. The CDR3 DNA follows: TGTGCCTGCAGCGACCCTAGCGGGCCCGATACGCAGTATTTT. This sequence joins TRBV7-2 and TRBJ2-3, with 8 bases identical to TRBD2. The germline V gene encodes CDR1 SGHTA and CDR2 FQGNSA. The CDR3 covers 14 residues. Full variable domain (outside the CDR3, taken from reference TRBV7-2 and TRBJ2-3): GAGVSQSPSNKVTEKGKDVELRCDPISGHTALYWYRQSLGQGLEFLIYFQGNSAPDKSGLPSDRFSAERTGGSVSTLTIQRTQQEDSAVYLCACSDPSGPDTQYFGPGTRLTVL.

This sequence joins TRBV5-8 and TRBJ1-1; D ambiguous. Trimming cost V 0 bases and J 0 bases, with 12 bases left between them. The CDR3 spans 16 residues. Per the germline V gene, CDR1 is SGHTS and CDR2 is YDEGEE. The CDR3 DNA follows: TGTGCCAGCAGCTTGGCCTTCCGCAGGCTGAACACTGAAGCTTTCTTT. Translating gives CASSLAFRRLNTEAFF. The full variable domain, completed using reference TRBV5-8 and TRBJ1-1, is EAGVTQSPTHLIKTRGQQATLRCSPISGHTSVYWYQQALGLGLQFLLWYDEGEERNRGNFPPRFSGRQFPNYSSELNVNALELEDSALYLCASSLAFRRLNTEAFFGQGTRLTVV.

The J gene is TRBJ2-5, the V gene TRBV11-2; no clear D. The ends were cut back, 0 bases at V and 2 bases at J, with 7 bases in the middle. Germline assignment: CDR1 SGHAT and CDR2 FQNNGV. The CDR3 runs 14 residues. CDR3 sequence reads: CASSLEVLQETQYF. The CDR3 coding sequence is TGTGCCAGCAGCTTAGAGGTCCTACAAGAGACCCAGTACTTC.

The chain uses TRBV28 and TRBJ1-3, with 9 bases aligning to TRBD1. V dropped 2 bases and J dropped 6; count of bases not matched to a gene: 8. The germline gives CDR1 MDHEN, CDR2 SYDVKM. CDR3 length: 16 amino acids. DNA for the CDR3: TGTGCCAGCAGTTTAGGGGGACAGGGTCTAAAAAACACCATATATTTT. This translates into CASSLGGQGLKNTIYF.

The chain recombines TRBV4-3 with TRBJ2-7; 9 bases agree with TRBD2. Germline V lookup: CDR1 LGHNA, CDR2 YSLEER. There are 17 residues in the CDR3. V gave up 1 base and J gave up 3 bases; unmatched junction bases: 10. For the CDR3, the DNA is TGCGCCAGCAGCCAAGGTACCGTAGCGGGGGACAGCTACGAGCAGTACTTC. Its translation: CASSQGTVAGDSYEQYF.

This clone is a singleton in its sample. The chain joins TRBV2 to TRBJ1-1; perhaps TRBD1 as D (6 bases). The CDR3 is made up of 15 amino acids. V gave up 6 bases and J gave up 1 base, with 15 bases separating them. Germline CDR1 SNHLY, CDR2 FYNNEI. CDR3 protein: CASRETGTKNTEAFF. CDR3 sequence (DNA): TGTGCCAGCAGGGAAACCGGGACAAAGAACACTGAAGCTTTCTTT. The full variable domain, with the rest looked up from reference TRBV2 and TRBJ1-1, is EPEVTQTPSHQVTQMGQEVILRCVPISNHLYFYWYRQILGQKVEFLVSFYNNEISEKSEIFDDQFSVERPDGSNFTLKIRSTKLEDSAMYFCASRETGTKNTEAFFGQGTRLTVV.

Of note for this clone: The junction shows a germline mismatch at one end, possibly a read error. This rearrangement joins TRBV12-5 to TRBJ2-1; 10 bases are shared with TRBD2. In germline, CDR1 is LGHNT, CDR2 FRNRAP. The CDR3 is 15 residues long. The CDR3 bases are TGTGCTAGCGGTTTGCTACTAGCGGGACACAATGAGCAGTTCTTC. Translation: CASGLLLAGHNEQFF.

This chain links TRBV2 with TRBJ1-2; 12 bases map to TRBD1. The germline CDR1 and CDR2 sequences are SNHLY and FYNNEI. The CDR3 totals 16 residues. Unmatched junction bases numbered 19, after V lost 11 bases and J lost 9 bases. The CDR3 is CAGFDRDRGHGFRYTF. Written as DNA, the CDR3 is TGTGCCGGATTTGACCGGGACAGGGGGCACGGTTTTCGCTACACCTTC.

The chain combines TRBV30 with TRBJ1-5, with a tentative D call TRBD1 (5 bases). Per the germline V gene, CDR1 is GTSNPN and CDR2 is SVGIG (reference sequence). CDR3 length equals 13 residues. V shed 2 bases and J shed 3 bases, with 8 bases lying between them. In DNA, the CDR3 is TGTGCCTGGAGTTCAGGGAACAATCAGCCCCAGCATTTT. Translated, it gives CAWSSGNNQPQHF.

V gene TRBV4-1 combines with J gene TRBJ2-7; 7 bases fit TRBD1. The CDR3 sequence is 15 residues long. Germline CDR1 MGHRA, CDR2 YSYEKL. The trim removed 4 bases at V and 3 bases at J, leaving 9 bases unmatched. The CDR3 is CASSPGTAVDYEQYF. DNA of the CDR3: TGCGCCAGCAGCCCCGGGACAGCGGTCGACTACGAGCAGTACTTC.